This T cell receptor beta chain is from a study of T cells in localized non-small cell lung cancer. The length of the CDR3 is 15 residues. Per the germline V gene, CDR1 is MGHDK and CDR2 is SYGVNS. Trimming at V came to 4 bases and at J to 5 bases, leaving 8 bases not matched to a gene. Study-wide findings and caveats: Adjacent lung had a median roughly 60 of the 100 largest tumor clones. Tumor showed lower T cell clonality than uninvolved adjacent lung, where it was highest. Patients showing higher blood T cell density tended to see longer overall survival. It remains possible that heterogeneity exists, since only one tumor region was sequenced.

Assay used: immunoSEQ multiplex PCR; TCRdb lists only in-frame clones, some missing. The data show approximately 2,700 clones, with 20% to 25% seen just once and roughly a sixth held by the top ten. As for this clone: Its antigen is still unknown.

Material: lung tumor tissue, obtained before any cancer treatment. The clonotype comes from a woman between 35 and 75 years old with stage I lung adenocarcinoma. The V gene is TRBV25-1, the J gene TRBJ1-1, with TRBD1 identical over 9 bases. The CDR3 protein is CASSGVEDRGTEAFF. CDR3 in DNA: TGTGCCAGCAGTGGAGTGGAGGACAGGGGTACTGAAGCTTTCTTT.